This TCR beta chain is from a study of T cell changes during pregnancy in multiple sclerosis (dated by TCRdb to about 2019). With respect to the entire study: The study examined how the T cell repertoire changed over the course of pregnancy in women with multiple sclerosis.

Library method: the immunoSEQ multiplex PCR assay. Drawn from immuneACCESS, this table holds only the in-frame rearrangements with V and J called that TCRdb kept. Clones are partly lost; checked studies trace under half to an unresolved V gene and leave the rest unexplained. The sample yields 70,000 to 95,000 clones; over 85% were counted once. The ten largest clones add up to about 1.7% of the sample. From cysteine to phenylalanine, the CDR3 is 12 amino acids long. Only CDR3 DNA is held: 36 bases, read in frame from base 1. V loses 4 bases, J loses 4 bases, and the germline ends lie 9 bases apart. From the germline V gene, CDR1 is SGHRS and CDR2 is YFSETQ. This clone was detected a few times. Its antigen is unknown. Nothing much larger sits one base from this clone, and base qualities are not available.

The rearrangement combines TRBV5-1 with TRBJ2-7; the D gene is unclear. Material: peripheral blood, obtained after pregnancy. The TCR was taken from a female donor in good health, enrolled as a control in a pregnancy study. The CDR3 corresponds to CASSAGWYEQYF. The DNA sequence follows: TGCGCCAGCAGCGCCGGGTGGTACGAGCAGTACTTC.